The clone carrying this T cell receptor beta chain was seen many times. Molecular barcoding with unique molecular identifiers was used for the TCRbeta library. TCRdb recomputed calls from the PCR reads with MiXCR, one row per CDR3 protein. The top ten clones hold 10% of a sample with hundreds of thousands of distinct CDR3 sequences, more than 9% of them seen once. The sample comes from a study of T-cell reconstitution after alpha-beta-depleted transplantation in children. CDR1 is LGHDT and CDR2 is YNNKEL in the germline V gene (reference sequence). V gave up 4 bases and J gave up 3 bases, with 7 bases separating them. This CDR3 has 12 amino acids.

The chain recombines TRBV3-1 with TRBJ2-7; D is undetermined. The sequencing used PBMCs from the stem cell graft donor, collected from the stem cell graft. This clonotype was obtained from a human donor who donated a stem cell graft to a child with SCID. CDR3 amino acids: CASSPGVYEQYF. CDR3 DNA: TGTGCCAGCAGCCCCGGCGTCTACGAGCAGTACTTC.